These 32 T cell receptor beta chains came from one sample sequenced in a study of blood T cell repertoires in COVID-19. Clones were sequenced by immunoSEQ multiplex PCR, and TCRdb holds only the in-frame ones, with some missing. The data contain fewer than 400,000 clones, about 90% of them singletons. Sequenced sample: peripheral blood. All receptors come from a woman in her 30s with COVID-19, enrolled during active disease.

The chain has TRBV28 and TRBJ1-2; the D gene is possibly TRBD1 (5 bases). The CDR3 totals 12 residues. Trimming took 11 bases from V and 1 from J, leaving 11 bases between them. Germline V lookup: CDR1 MDHEN, CDR2 SYDVKM. CDR3 residues: CASIGVNYGYTF. The CDR3 nucleotides are TGTGCCTCCATAGGGGTTAACTATGGCTACACCTTC.

This chain uses TRBV7-9 with TRBJ1-1; 7 positions match TRBD1. Germline V gene lookup returns CDR1 SEHNR and CDR2 FQNEAQ (reference sequence). This CDR3 contains 14 residues. Unmatched junction bases numbered 10, after V lost 5 bases and J lost 7 bases. The CDR3 sequence: CASSPRDSFNEAFF. CDR3 DNA: TGTGCCAGCAGCCCCCGGGACAGCTTTAATGAAGCTTTCTTT.

The chain carries TRBV18 and TRBJ1-1, with D maybe TRBD1 (6 bases). The CDR3 sequence is 17 residues long. Germline CDR1 reads KGHSH; CDR2 reads LQKENI. With 1 base removed from V and 2 bases from J, the gap between germline ends came to 17 bases. The CDR3 reads CASSPLFGGQLNTEAFF. CDR3 bases: TGTGCCAGCTCACCACTTTTTGGAGGACAGCTCAACACTGAAGCTTTCTTT.

The chain recombines TRBV28 with TRBJ2-1; the D is unclear. This CDR3 has 11 amino acids. The germline V and J ends were trimmed by 8 bases and 4 bases, with 6 bases remaining between them. Germline lookup yields CDR1 MDHEN and CDR2 SYDVKM. The DNA of the CDR3 is TGTGCCAGCCGTAATTACAATGAGCAGTTCTTC. Amino acid sequence: CASRNYNEQFF.

CDR3 sequence reads: CASSEEFQGGAEAFF. CDR3 nucleotides: TGTGCCAGCAGTGAAGAATTCCAGGGGGGTGCTGAAGCTTTCTTT. The chain combines TRBV6-1 with TRBJ1-1, with 7 bases that match TRBD1. The CDR3 is 15 amino acids. Germline loops: CDR1 MNHNS, CDR2 SASEGT. Trimming cost V 1 base and J 6 bases; bases outside gene matches: 8.

This chain links TRBV21-1 with TRBJ2-5; the D call TRBD1 from the table was never checked on the DNA. TRBV21-1 corresponds to a pseudogene. There are 14 residues in the CDR3. This chain's CDR3 is CASSPRTGQETQYF. The CDR3, as DNA: TGTGCCAGCAGCCCCCGGACAGGCCAAGAGACCCAGTACTTC.

J is TRBJ2-5 and V is TRBV7-2; the D gene is possibly TRBD2 (7 bases). Germline V CDR1 and CDR2: SGHTA, FQGNSA. V gave up 2 bases and J gave up 5 bases, with 15 bases separating them. The CDR3 runs to 15 residues. DNA of the CDR3: TGTGCCAGCAGCTTAAGGGGGGGGCCTTCTGAGACCCAGTACTTC. This encodes CASSLRGGPSETQYF.

The V and J genes are TRBV4-3 and TRBJ1-3; D uncertain. The germline V gene has CDR1 LGHNA and CDR2 YSLEER. The CDR3 length is 14 residues. V lost 6 bases and J 1 base, leaving 10 bases between the germline ends. The CDR3 here is CASSYFRSGNTIYF. CDR3 bases: TGCGCCAGCAGTTACTTCCGATCTGGAAACACCATATATTTT.

The chain is built from TRBV27 and TRBJ2-1; D unclear. Between the trimmed V and J ends, which lost 6 bases and 10 bases, there was a span of 19 bases. The CDR3 spans 14 residues. Per the germline V gene, CDR1 is MNHEY and CDR2 is SMNVEV (reference sequence). The CDR3 DNA is TGTGCCAGCAGCCTAAGTCTGCGTTTGGTGGAGCAGTTCTTC. This gives the protein CASSLSLRLVEQFF.

CDR3 sequence (DNA): TGTGCCAGCAGCTTAACCCGGACTAGCGGGGGGAGCACAGATACGCAGTATTTT. This sequence encodes CASSLTRTSGGSTDTQYF. The chain recombines TRBV6-2 or TRBV6-3 with TRBJ2-3; the match to TRBD2 covers 14 bases. The CDR3 is made up of 18 amino acids. CDR1 is MNHEY, CDR2 SVGEGT, per germline. Trimming cost V 6 bases and J 0 bases; bases outside gene matches: 8.

V and J are TRBV3-1 (or the pseudogene TRBV3-2) and TRBJ2-7, with 11 bases aligning to TRBD1. The trim removed 5 bases at V and 3 bases at J, leaving 12 bases unmatched. The CDR3 is 17 residues long. CDR1 LGHDT and CDR2 YNNKEL come from the germline V gene (reference sequence). The CDR3 loop is CASSSAPGTGGRYEQYV. The CDR3 nucleotides read TGTGCCAGCAGCTCAGCGCCGGGGACAGGGGGTCGCTACGAGCAGTACGTC.

This chain links TRBV5-1 with TRBJ2-1; 8 positions agree with TRBD1. The CDR3 sequence is 17 residues long. The V and J ends lost 4 bases and 5 bases, in that order; junction bases with no gene match: 14. Germline V gives CDR1 SGHRS, CDR2 YFSETQ. The CDR3 DNA reads as TGCGCCAGCAGCAAGTCCTTTGTTGGGACAGGCAACAATGAGCAGTTCTTC. Translation gives CASSKSFVGTGNNEQFF.

The gene calls are TRBV11-2 and TRBJ2-2, with D tentatively TRBD2 (5 bases). Germline V gene lookup returns CDR1 SGHAT and CDR2 FQNNGV. The CDR3 is made up of 13 amino acids. V was clipped by 7 bases and J by 6 bases, with 12 bases between them. CDR3 in DNA: TGTGCCAGCACCCTAACTAGAGCCGGGGAGCTGTTTTTT. Translating gives CASTLTRAGELFF.

The DNA of the CDR3 is TGTGCCAGCAGCCTAAGACAGGGGAAGAACACTGAAGCTTTCTTT. Its translation: CASSLRQGKNTEAFF. The rearrangement links TRBV3-1 (or the pseudogene TRBV3-2) to TRBJ1-1, with 8 bases lining up with TRBD1. The V and J ends lost 4 bases and 1 base, in that order; junction bases with no gene match: 5. CDR3 length: 15 residues. In germline, CDR1 is LGHDT, CDR2 YNNKEL (reference sequence).

The V call is TRBV9, the J call TRBJ1-4, with D tentatively TRBD1 (6 bases). Trimming left V 0 bases short and J 8 bases short, with 14 bases between. Germline CDR1 SGDLS, CDR2 YYNGEE. CDR3 length: 15 amino acids. The CDR3, as DNA: TGTGCCAGCAGCGTAGGCGGGGGCCTTGGCGAAAAACTGTTTTTT. Residues: CASSVGGGLGEKLFF.

CDR3 nucleotide sequence: TGTGCCAGCAGCATTGACCGGACAGGGTCGGGCTACACCTTC. It yields the protein CASSIDRTGSGYTF. The chain has TRBV5-4 and TRBJ1-2; 8 bases fit TRBD1. The germline V gene has CDR1 SGHNT and CDR2 YYREEE (reference sequence). The J segment lost 8 bases and the V segment lost 4 bases, leaving 10 bases of the junction unmatched. CDR3 size: 14 residues.

In DNA, the CDR3 is TGTGCCAGCTCACCGTTAAAGCCGGATACGCAGTATTTT. Its protein product is CASSPLKPDTQYF. This chain links TRBV18 with TRBJ2-3, with no clear D. CDR3 length: 13 residues. Germline assignment: CDR1 KGHSH and CDR2 LQKENI. V was pared by 3 bases and J by 6 bases, with 10 bases between.

The chain employs TRBV10-3 and TRBJ2-7, with 8 bases that match TRBD2. The CDR3 runs 15 residues. V was pared by 2 bases and J by 3 bases, with 6 bases of the junction left unmatched. Germline CDR1 and CDR2: ENHRY and SYGVKD. The CDR3 nucleotides read TGTGCCATCAGTGAGGCGGGGGGTCGGCGCTACGAGCAGTACTTC. Translated, it gives CAISEAGGRRYEQYF.

V and J are TRBV7-2 and TRBJ1-2; TRBD1 agrees at 9 bases. The V segment lost 5 bases and the J segment 6 bases; nucleotides outside the gene matches: 13. Germline CDR1 is SGHTA and CDR2 is FQGNSA. The CDR3 runs to 16 residues. The DNA for the CDR3 is TGTGCCAGCAGCCCTTCACCGGGACAGGGATACAATGGCTACACCTTC. Amino acid sequence: CASSPSPGQGYNGYTF.

The CDR3 reads CASSPTGYEQYV. The CDR3 nucleotides read TGTGCCAGCAGCCCGACAGGCTACGAGCAGTACGTC. This sequence joins TRBV2 and TRBJ2-7; D might be TRBD1 (6 bases). Between the trimmed V and J ends, which lost 6 bases and 3 bases, there was a span of 9 bases. Looked up from germline, CDR1 is SNHLY and CDR2 is FYNNEI. The CDR3 has 12 amino acids.

The CDR3 loop reads CTSSHQPKRGGGGPSSYNSPLHF. CDR3 DNA sequence: TGCACCAGCAGCCACCAACCAAAAAGGGGAGGTGGAGGGCCCAGCTCCTATAATTCACCCCTCCACTTT. The chain couples TRBV1 to TRBJ1-6. TRBV1 is classified as a pseudogene. CDR3 size: 23 residues.

The chain links TRBV5-1 to TRBJ1-1; D gene unclear. V was cut by 1 base and J by 2 bases, with 18 bases left in between. Germline CDR1 reads SGHRS; CDR2 reads YFSETQ. The CDR3 loop spans 17 amino acids. In DNA, the CDR3 is TGCGCCAGCAGCTTGTCTATTTCCGCGGAAAGAAACACTGAAGCTTTCTTT. It specifies CASSLSISAERNTEAFF.

The chain carries TRBV5-6 and TRBJ2-5; 15 positions agree with TRBD2. V lost 3 bases to trimming and J lost 7 bases; unmatched junction nucleotides: 10. CDR3 length: 17 amino acids. Looked up from germline, CDR1 is SGHDT and CDR2 is YYEEEE. CDR3 bases: TGTGCCAGCAGCTATGGACTAGCGGGGGGGGCGCGGGTGACCCAGTACTTC. This encodes CASSYGLAGGARVTQYF.

The chain carries TRBV10-3 and TRBJ2-3; the match to TRBD1 covers 7 bases. Germline loops: CDR1 ENHRY, CDR2 SYGVKD. With 6 bases clipped from V and 4 bases from J, the junction kept 1 base outside the gene matches. This CDR3 has 12 residues. The CDR3 sequence: CAIRDRADTQYF. Written as DNA, the CDR3 is TGTGCCATCAGAGACAGGGCAGATACGCAGTATTTT.

The rearrangement joins TRBV6-2 or TRBV6-3 to TRBJ1-1; 9 bases align to TRBD1. CDR3 length equals 14 residues. V was clipped by 0 bases and J by 5 bases; unmatched bases: 1. CDR1 and CDR2 (germline): MNHEY, SVGEGT. The CDR3 DNA reads as TGTGCCAGCAGTTACTCGGACAGGGGAACTGAAGCTTTCTTT. It specifies CASSYSDRGTEAFF.

The rearrangement links TRBV4-1 to TRBJ2-5; D perhaps matches TRBD2 (7 bases). V was shortened by 4 bases and J by 5 bases, with 20 bases between the two germline ends. This CDR3 is 16 amino acids long. From germline, CDR1 is MGHRA and CDR2 YSYEKL. The CDR3 coding sequence is TGCGCCAGCAGCCCCCTAGGGGGGGGGCGGGAGGAGACCCAGTACTTC. It encodes CASSPLGGGREETQYF.

Only a few counts were recorded for this clone. The CDR3 region is CASRRTSGGPTSTDTQYF. CDR3 DNA: TGTGCCAGCAGACGAACTAGCGGCGGCCCCACTAGCACAGATACGCAGTATTTT. V is TRBV6-6 and J is TRBJ2-3; 8 bases match TRBD2. Germline V gene data show CDR1 as MNHNY and CDR2 as SVGAGI (reference sequence). This CDR3 region has 18 residues. V was clipped by 6 bases and J by 0 bases; unmatched bases: 14.

This clone has a single count. The chain is built from TRBV4-2 and TRBJ1-1; weak D call: TRBD1 (6 bases). The CDR3 spans 14 residues. Germline values: CDR1 LGHNA, CDR2 YNFKEQ. Trimming left V 6 bases short and J 2 bases short, with 13 bases between. In DNA form, the CDR3 reads TGTGCCAGCAGGACAGGACCCGTCAACACTGAAGCTTTCTTT. This gives the protein CASRTGPVNTEAFF.

This clone was detected a few times. The chain links TRBV7-9 to TRBJ2-3, with D possibly being TRBD2 (6 bases). V was shortened by 3 bases and J by 8 bases, with 12 bases between the two germline ends. The CDR3 loop spans 13 amino acids. Per the germline V gene, CDR1 is SEHNR and CDR2 is FQNEAQ (reference sequence). The CDR3 region has the DNA TGTGCCAGCAGCTTGGAGGGTTTGGGTACGCAGTATTTT. Its protein is CASSLEGLGTQYF.

To note about this clone: At the DNA level, this CDR3 is encoded by other sequences in the same sample as well. The gene calls are TRBV4-1 and TRBJ1-1; no definite D call. Germline V lookup: CDR1 MGHRA, CDR2 YSYEKL. V was shortened by 1 base and J by 5 bases, with 8 bases between the two germline ends. The CDR3 runs to 13 residues. The CDR3 spells CASSQAPGTEAFF. The CDR3, as DNA: TGCGCCAGCAGCCAAGCACCGGGGACTGAAGCTTTCTTT.

The genes are TRBV6-5 and TRBJ1-5, with D uncertain. This CDR3 has 13 residues. V lost 7 bases and J lost 10, with 17 bases in between. In germline, CDR1 is MNHEY, CDR2 SVGAGI. The CDR3 is CASNNGPSGPQHF. DNA of the CDR3: TGTGCCAGCAACAATGGTCCCTCGGGTCCCCAGCATTTT.

The rearrangement joins TRBV12-3 or TRBV12-4 to TRBJ1-5, with 7 bases lining up with TRBD1. The CDR3 covers 13 residues. The junction had 4 bases not matched to a gene; V was cut back by 1 base and J by 10 bases. CDR3 nucleotides: TGTGCCAGCAGTTTAGTCCAGGGGGATCCCCAGCATTTT. Translation gives CASSLVQGDPQHF.